This T cell receptor beta chain is drawn from a study of CD8+CD57+ T cells in acquired aplastic anemia. TCR beta VDJ and CDR3 were profiled, and genomic DNA was the template. Each CDR3 protein is one row after TCRdb ran MiXCR on the reads. The sample has some 170,000 distinct CDR3 sequences; around half are singletons. It was patients with CD8+CD57+ cell expansion by flow cytometry who were chosen for sequencing. What was sequenced was sorted CD4+, CD8+, or CD8+CD57+ T cells (not recorded which) from PBMCs. This sequence originates from a human donor with aplastic anemia.

In DNA, the CDR3 is TGCGCCAGCAGAGAGGGAGATACGCAGTATTTT. As protein: CASREGDTQYF. The chain joins TRBV5-1 to TRBJ2-3; maybe TRBD2 (5 bases). There are 11 residues in the CDR3. Germline lookup yields CDR1 SGHRS and CDR2 YFSETQ. V was pared by 5 bases and J by 5 bases, with 6 bases between.